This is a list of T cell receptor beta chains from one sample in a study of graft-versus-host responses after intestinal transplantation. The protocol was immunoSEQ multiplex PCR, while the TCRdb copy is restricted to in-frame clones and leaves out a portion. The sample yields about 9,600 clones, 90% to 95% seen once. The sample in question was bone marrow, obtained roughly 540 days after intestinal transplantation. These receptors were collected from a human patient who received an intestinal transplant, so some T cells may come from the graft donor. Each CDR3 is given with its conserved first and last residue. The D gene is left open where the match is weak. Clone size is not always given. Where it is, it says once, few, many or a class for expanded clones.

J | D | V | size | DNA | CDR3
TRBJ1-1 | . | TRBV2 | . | TGTGCCAGCAGTGAAGGCTCTGGAGACACTGAAGCTTTCTTT | CASSEGSGDTEAFF
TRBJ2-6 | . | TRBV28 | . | TGTGCCAGCAGCACCACAAGCTCTGGGGCCAACGTCCTGACTTTC | CASSTTSSGANVLTF
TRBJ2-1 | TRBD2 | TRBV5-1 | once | TGCGCCAGCAGCTGGACTAGCGGGACTATTGAGCAGTTCTTC | CASSWTSGTIEQFF
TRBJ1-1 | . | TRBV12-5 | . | TGTGCTAGTGGTTTGGATCCTTACACTGAAGCTTTCTTT | CASGLDPYTEAFF
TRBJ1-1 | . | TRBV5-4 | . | TGTGCCAGCGACCAAGGGGTGAACACTGAAGCTTTCTTT | CASDQGVNTEAFF
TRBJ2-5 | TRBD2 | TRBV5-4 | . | TGTGCCAGCAGCTTGGCGTGGGCTAGCGGGCGGAGGGCGTACCAAGAGACCCAGTACTTC | CASSLAWASGRRAYQETQYF
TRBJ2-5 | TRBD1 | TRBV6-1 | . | TGTGCCAGCAGTGAGATAGACAGGGTTGTAGGAGAGACCCAGTACTTC | CASSEIDRVVGETQYF
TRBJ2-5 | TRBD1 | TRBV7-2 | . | TGTGCCAGCAGACAGGGGGCACAGGAGACCCAGTACTTC | CASRQGAQETQYF
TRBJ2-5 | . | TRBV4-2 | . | TGTGCCAGCAGCCAAGATCGGATCCACGGCCAAGAGACCCAGTACTTC | CASSQDRIHGQETQYF
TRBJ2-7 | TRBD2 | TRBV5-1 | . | TGCGCCAGCAGCTTGGAGGGACTAGCGGGGGCCTACGAGCAGTACTTC | CASSLEGLAGAYEQYF
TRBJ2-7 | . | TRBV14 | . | TGTGCCAGCAGCCAAGGGCCGAGGACCGAGCAGTACTTC | CASSQGPRTEQYF
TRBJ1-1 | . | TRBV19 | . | TGTGCCAGTAGTATAGCCCAGAACACTGAAGCTTTCTTT | CASSIAQNTEAFF
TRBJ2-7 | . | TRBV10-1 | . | TGCGCCAGCAGCCCCAGGACTTTCGCCTACGAGCAGTACTTC | CASSPRTFAYEQYF
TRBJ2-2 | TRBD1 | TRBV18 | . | TGTGCCAGCTCACACCAGGACAGGGGCTGGACCGGGGAGCTGTTTTTT | CASSHQDRGWTGELFF
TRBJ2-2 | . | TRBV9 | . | TGTGCCAGCAGCACCCGGGGCAGTCTGACCGGGGAGCTGTTTTTT | CASSTRGSLTGELFF
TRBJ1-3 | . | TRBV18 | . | TGTGCCAGCTCACCACCAGTCAGCTCAAGAAACACCATATATTTT | CASSPPVSSRNTIYF
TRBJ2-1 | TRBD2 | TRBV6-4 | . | TGTGCCAGCAGCTTTCTAGCGGGAGACTACAATGAGCAGTTCTTC | CASSFLAGDYNEQFF
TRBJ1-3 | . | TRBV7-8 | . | TGTGCCAGCAGCTTAGATGCACAGGGAAACACCATATATTTT | CASSLDAQGNTIYF
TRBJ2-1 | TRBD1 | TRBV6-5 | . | TGTGCCAGCAGTGACAGGGTAGGCTACAATGAGCAGTTCTTC | CASSDRVGYNEQFF
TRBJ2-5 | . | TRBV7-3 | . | TGTGCCAGCAGCCCGGCGGGGGAGACCCAGTACTTC | CASSPAGETQYF
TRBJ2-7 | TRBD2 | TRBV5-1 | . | TGCGCCAGCAGCTTGTCCCCGGGACTAGCGGGAGGAGAGCAGTACTTC | CASSLSPGLAGGEQYF
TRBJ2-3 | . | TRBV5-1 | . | TGCGCCAGCAGCTTGGACGGGGACAGCACAGATACGCAGTATTTT | CASSLDGDSTDTQYF
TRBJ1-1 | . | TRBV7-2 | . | TGTGCCAGCAGCTTGGTCACTCAGGGCACTGAAGCTTTCTTT | CASSLVTQGTEAFF
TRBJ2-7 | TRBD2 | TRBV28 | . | TGTGCCAGCAGTTTAGGGCCATCCGGGACTAGCGGGAGGCCTAGCTCCTACGAGCAGTACTTC | CASSLGPSGTSGRPSSYEQYF
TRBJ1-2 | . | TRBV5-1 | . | TGCGCCAGCAGCTTGGTTGAAGGTTCTACCAACTATGGCTACACCTTC | CASSLVEGSTNYGYTF
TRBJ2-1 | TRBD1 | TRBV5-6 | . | TGTGCCAGCAGCTTGGTTCAGGGGGACAATGAGCAGTTCTTC | CASSLVQGDNEQFF
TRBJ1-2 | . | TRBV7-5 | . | TGTGCCAGCAGCTCCGGCAGGGCTAACTATGGCTACACCTTC | CASSSGRANYGYTF
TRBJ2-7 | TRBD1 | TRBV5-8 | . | TGTGCCAGCAGCTGGGGGACAGCTACCTACGAGCAGTACTTC | CASSWGTATYEQYF
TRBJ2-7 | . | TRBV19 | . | TGTGCCAGTAGCGGACAGTACCTCGCCTACGAGCAGTACTTC | CASSGQYLAYEQYF
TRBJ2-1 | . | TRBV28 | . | TGTGCCAGCAGTTTACGGGGAGACAATGAGCAGTTCTTC | CASSLRGDNEQFF
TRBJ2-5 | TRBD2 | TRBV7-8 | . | TGTGCCAGCAGCTTAGGGCTAGCGGGAGTAGAGACCCAGTACTTC | CASSLGLAGVETQYF
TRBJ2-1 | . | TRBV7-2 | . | TGTGCCAGCACTCGGGGAGTCGGAACCTACAATGAGCAGTTCTTC | CASTRGVGTYNEQFF
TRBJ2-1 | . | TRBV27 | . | TGTGCCAGCAGTTTATATTCCTACAATGAGCAGTTCTTC | CASSLYSYNEQFF
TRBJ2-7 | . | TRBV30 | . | TGTGCCTGCAATATACCGGGGCTCCCCTACGAGCAGTACTTC | CACNIPGLPYEQYF
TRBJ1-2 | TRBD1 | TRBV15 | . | TGTGCCACCAGCGCAAGCACAGGGGGCGCGGAGGGTGGCTACACCTTC | CATSASTGGAEGGYTF
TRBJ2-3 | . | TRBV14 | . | TGTGCCAGCAGCCTTGGGCAGTTTGTAGATACGCAGTATTTT | CASSLGQFVDTQYF
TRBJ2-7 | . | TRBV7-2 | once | TGTGCCAGCAGGACAGTCGGACCTGGGGGCTACGAGCAGTACTTC | CASRTVGPGGYEQYF
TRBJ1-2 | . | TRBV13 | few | TGTGCCAGCAGCCCAAGCGCAGCCTTTAACTATGGCTACACCTTC | CASSPSAAFNYGYTF
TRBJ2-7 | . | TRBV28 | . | TGTGCCAGCAGCAGCGTACCCTCTAGAAGCGAGCAGTACTTC | CASSSVPSRSEQYF
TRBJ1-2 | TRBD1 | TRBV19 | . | TGTGCCAGTAGTATAACAGGGGGCGCGGACTATGGCTACACCTTC | CASSITGGADYGYTF
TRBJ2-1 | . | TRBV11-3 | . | TGTGCCAGCAGCTTAGACAGATACAATGAGCAGTTCTTC | CASSLDRYNEQFF